The next 11 T cell receptor beta chains were all read from a single sample in a study of blood T cell repertoires in COVID-19. Here immunoSEQ multiplex PCR was the method, and the copy in TCRdb shows in-frame clones only, minus some. The table has 250,000 to 400,000 clones, 75% to 90% seen once. The sample taken for sequencing was peripheral blood. Receptors originate from a woman younger than 45 with COVID-19, enrolled during active disease.

V usage is TRBV28 and J usage is TRBJ1-5, with D perhaps TRBD1 (5 bases). The CDR3 length is 14 residues. The V end lost 7 bases, the J end lost 3 bases, and 13 bases lay between the germline ends. CDR1 and CDR2 from the germline V gene are MDHEN and SYDVKM. CDR3 sequence reads: CASIPGGNNQPQHF. In DNA form, the CDR3 reads TGTGCCAGCATCCCTGGGGGGAACAATCAGCCCCAGCATTTT. The full variable domain, in which reference TRBV28 and TRBJ1-5 provide the parts outside the CDR3, is DVKVTQSSRYLVKRTGEKVFLECVQDMDHENMFWYRQDPGLGLRLIYFSYDVKMKEKGDIPEGYSVSREKKERFSLILESASTNQTSMYLCASIPGGNNQPQHFGDGTRLSIL.

This sequence joins TRBV19 and TRBJ1-1; TRBD1 matches at 7 bases. CDR3 length: 14 residues. Unmatched junction bases numbered 4, after V lost 6 bases and J lost 0 bases. Germline CDR1 is LNHDA and CDR2 is SQIVND (reference sequence). DNA of the CDR3: TGTGCCAGTAGCCTGGGACAGTTGAACACTGAAGCTTTCTTT. Protein sequence: CASSLGQLNTEAFF.

In this sample, this clone turned up once. V usage is TRBV5-1 and J usage is TRBJ1-6; D ambiguous. The V end was cut by 0 bases, the J end by 9 bases, with 19 bases between. Looked up from germline, CDR1 is SGHRS and CDR2 is YFSETQ. This CDR3 comprises 17 residues. As DNA, the CDR3 is TGCGCCAGCAGCTTGGCCATGGGCGGGGATCGGCCTTCACCCCTCCACTTT. This gives the protein CASSLAMGGDRPSPLHF. Based on the CDR3 plus reference TRBV5-1 and TRBJ1-6, the full variable domain is KAGVTQTPRYLIKTRGQQVTLSCSPISGHRSVSWYQQTPGQGLQFLFEYFSETQRNKGNFPGRFSGRQFSNSRSEMNVSTLELGDSALYLCASSLAMGGDRPSPLHFGNGTRLTVT.

This chain links TRBV6-1 with TRBJ1-2, with unresolved D. V shed 2 bases and J shed 7 bases, with 14 bases lying between them. The V gene's germline CDR1 is MNHNS and CDR2 SASEGT. This CDR3 contains 14 residues. In DNA form, the CDR3 reads TGTGCCAGCAGTGAACGGGTGGGAGTCGGTGGCTACACCTTC. It codes for CASSERVGVGGYTF.

V is TRBV19 and J is TRBJ1-5; 10 bases fit TRBD1. This CDR3 is 17 amino acids long. Germline loops: CDR1 LNHDA, CDR2 SQIVND (reference sequence). J gave up 2 bases and V 6 bases, and 10 bases lay outside the gene matches. The CDR3 DNA reads as TGTGCCAGTAGCGAGACAGGGGGCGATAATGGCAATCAGCCCCAGCATTTT. Encoded protein: CASSETGGDNGNQPQHF.

The V gene is TRBV2, the J gene TRBJ1-2; tentatively, D is TRBD1 (6 bases). There are 14 residues in the CDR3. The germline V gene has CDR1 SNHLY and CDR2 FYNNEI. The ends were cut back, 5 bases at V and 8 bases at J, with 18 bases in the middle. CDR3 in DNA: TGTGCCAGCAGTTGGGGGCCGGGCACGGGAGGCTACACCTTC. Translated: CASSWGPGTGGYTF.

The rearrangement uses TRBV9 and TRBJ2-7; 9 bases are shared with TRBD1. The CDR3 runs to 15 residues. CDR1 and CDR2 (germline): SGDLS, YYNGEE. V was clipped by 3 bases and J by 6 bases; unmatched bases: 10. The CDR3 here is CASSASGQGLREQYF. The CDR3 DNA reads as TGTGCCAGCAGCGCTTCGGGACAGGGCTTGCGCGAGCAGTACTTC.

The rearrangement uses TRBV14 and TRBJ2-1, with 13 bases that match TRBD2. The germline CDR1 and CDR2 sequences are SGHDN and FVKESK. This CDR3 has 15 residues. V lost 4 bases and J lost 7; bases outside the gene matches: 4. CDR3 residues: CASSPGTSGTNEQFF. The DNA for the CDR3 is TGTGCCAGCAGCCCAGGGACTAGCGGGACAAATGAGCAGTTCTTC.

The chain combines TRBV6-5 with TRBJ2-2, with 7 nucleotides matching TRBD1. V lost 5 bases to trimming and J lost 7 bases; unmatched junction nucleotides: 10. Germline V gene lookup returns CDR1 MNHEY and CDR2 SVGAGI. This CDR3 has 15 amino acids. The chain's CDR3 is CASSQRQGLNGELFF. For the CDR3, the DNA is TGTGCCAGCAGTCAACGACAGGGTCTAAACGGGGAGCTGTTTTTT.

The rearrangement uses TRBV2 and TRBJ1-1; TRBD1 aligns across 12 bases. This CDR3 has 14 residues. Trimming took 6 bases from V and 5 from J; bases not matched to a gene: 4. Germline V CDR1 and CDR2: SNHLY, FYNNEI. The CDR3 nucleotides read TGTGCCAGCAGGCGGGGACAGGGGGCGACTGAAGCTTTCTTT. This translates into CASRRGQGATEAFF.

The chain couples TRBV18 to TRBJ1-1, with D possibly matching TRBD1 (5 bases). The germline V and J ends were trimmed by 2 bases and 1 base, with 17 bases remaining between them. The CDR3 consists of 17 residues. Looked up from germline, CDR1 is KGHSH and CDR2 is LQKENI. CDR3 DNA sequence: TGTGCCAGCTCACCAGCGATGGAAGGACAACGGAACACTGAAGCTTTCTTT. Translating gives CASSPAMEGQRNTEAFF. Filled out from reference TRBV18 and TRBJ1-1, the complete variable domain reads NAGVMQNPRHLVRRRGQEARLRCSPMKGHSHVYWYRQLPEEGLKFMVYLQKENIIDESGMPKERFSAEFPKEGPSILRIQQVVRGDSAAYFCASSPAMEGQRNTEAFFGQGTRLTVV.